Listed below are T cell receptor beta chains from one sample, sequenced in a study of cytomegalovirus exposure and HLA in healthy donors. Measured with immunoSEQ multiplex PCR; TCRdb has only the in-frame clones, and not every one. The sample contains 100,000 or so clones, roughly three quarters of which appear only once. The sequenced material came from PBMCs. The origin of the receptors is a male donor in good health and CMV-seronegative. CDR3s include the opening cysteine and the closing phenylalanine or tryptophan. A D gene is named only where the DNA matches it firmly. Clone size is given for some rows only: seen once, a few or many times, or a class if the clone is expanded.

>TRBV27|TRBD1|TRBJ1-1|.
CASSLHKGQGSTEAFF
TGTGCCAGCAGTTTACATAAGGGACAGGGCAGTACTGAAGCTTTCTTT
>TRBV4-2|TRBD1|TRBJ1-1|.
CASRRTGNTEAFF
TGTGCCAGCAGACGGACAGGGAACACTGAAGCTTTCTTT
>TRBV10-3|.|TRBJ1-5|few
CAMRERDNQPQHF
TGTGCCATGCGGGAAAGAGACAATCAGCCCCAGCATTTT
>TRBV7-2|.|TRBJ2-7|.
CASSPLAGGTYEQYF
TGTGCCAGCAGCCCCCTTGCTGGAGGGACCTACGAGCAGTACTTC
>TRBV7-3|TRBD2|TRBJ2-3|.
CASSFHRTSGRTDTQYF
TGTGCCAGCAGCTTCCACAGGACTAGCGGGAGGACAGATACGCAGTATTTT
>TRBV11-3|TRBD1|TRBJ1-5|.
CASSLGQNQPQHF
TGTGCCAGCAGCTTGGGACAGAATCAGCCCCAGCATTTT
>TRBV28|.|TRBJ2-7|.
CAGSPPGHYEQYF
TGTGCCGGGAGCCCTCCGGGCCACTACGAGCAGTACTTC
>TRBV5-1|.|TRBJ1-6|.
CASSLAGERNSPLHF
TGCGCCAGCAGCTTGGCCGGGGAGAGGAATTCACCCCTCCACTTT
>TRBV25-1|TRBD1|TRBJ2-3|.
CASQDRGQDTQYF
TGTGCCAGCCAGGACAGGGGGCAAGATACGCAGTATTTT
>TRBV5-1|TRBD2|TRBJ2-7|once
CASSLASPGTSDTYEQYF
TGCGCCAGCAGCTTGGCCTCCCCAGGGACTAGCGATACCTACGAGCAGTACTTC
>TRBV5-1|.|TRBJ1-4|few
CASSLSPVNEKLFF
TGCGCCAGCAGCTTGTCCCCAGTTAATGAAAAACTGTTTTTT
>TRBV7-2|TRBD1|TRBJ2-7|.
CASSARDRGPYEQYF
TGTGCCAGCAGCGCCCGGGACAGGGGCCCCTACGAGCAGTACTTC
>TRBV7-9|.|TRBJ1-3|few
CASKGPTGPSGNTIYF
TGTGCCAGCAAGGGTCCCACAGGCCCGTCTGGAAACACCATATATTTT
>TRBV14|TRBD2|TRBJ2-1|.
CVSSQDLGLAGGQRGNEQFF
TGTGTCAGCAGCCAAGACTTGGGACTAGCGGGAGGCCAAAGGGGCAATGAGCAGTTCTTC